The clone carrying this T cell receptor beta chain was recorded only once. The entry originates in a study of T cells in tuberculosis. From germline, CDR1 is SGHDT and CDR2 YYEEEE. V was cut by 0 bases and J by 6 bases, with 18 bases left in between. The CDR3 is 16 residues long. Unsorted cryopreserved PBMC were sequenced, averaging around 100,000 T cells per clinical donor. TCRdb's table, derived via immunoSEQ multiplex PCR, lists solely in-frame clones and lacks some. The repertoire holds tens of thousands of clones, with around 96% as singletons. The TCR comes from a donor between 5 and 29 years old with latent tuberculosis or without tuberculosis infection. This chain uses TRBV5-6 with TRBJ1-1; no clear D gene. Source material: PBMCs. The CDR3 nucleotides read TGTGCCAGCAGCTTGGGAGGCGGGGAATGGTTAGCTGAAGCTTTCTTT. It is translated as CASSLGGGEWLAEAFF.